There are many counts of the clone carrying this T cell receptor (beta chain). Its antigen is unidentified. The CDR3 runs to 10 residues. Germline-derived CDR1 and CDR2 are SQVTM and ANQGSEA. Deletions cut 7 bases from V and 4 bases from J, with 8 bases between. This sample was included in a study of CD8 T cells in ankylosing spondylitis. Notes on the study in general: Some motif variants had been reported before (in reactive arthritis synovial fluid and blood). Relatively scarce in peripheral blood, disease-linked clones were CD8+. Matched ankylosing spondylitis synovial fluid reportedly showed significant enrichment of disease-linked clones. The study identified a TCR beta motif of under ten highly homologous variants that appeared characteristic of ankylosing spondylitis blood.

Libraries of TCR beta came from quantitative 5'-RACE with molecular barcodes. TCRdb fed the 5' RACE reads into MiXCR, producing one record per CDR3 protein. The sample lists fewer than 400,000 distinct CDR3 sequences; less than 10% were seen once. The source material was blood, either unsorted or a sorted T cell fraction (not recorded which). The gene calls are TRBV29-1 and TRBJ2-7, with D maybe TRBD2 (6 bases). The receptor comes from a male donor with ankylosing spondylitis. Written as DNA, the CDR3 is TGCAGCGCTGGGGGGTACGAGCAGTACTTC. Translating gives CSAGGYEQYF.